This T cell receptor (beta chain) was documented in a study of blood T cell repertoires in COVID-19. Study-level background: COVID-19 samples collected from the United States, Italy and Spain covered acute and convalescent phases. T cells, B-cell-depleted T cells, or PBMCs supplied cDNA or gDNA.

CDR1 is MDHEN, CDR2 SYDVKM, per germline. CDR3 length equals 14 residues. The ends were cut back, 4 bases at V and 4 bases at J, with 11 bases in the middle. In the original processing: Estimation of nucleated cell counts relied on the amplification of reference gene primers. Libraries were prepared by immunoSEQ multiplex PCR; TCRdb keeps only in-frame clonotypes and omits some of them. Clone size and the V and J calls come from that table; the DNA yielded D and trimming. The sample has roughly 120,000 clones; about 85% are singletons. The Seattle patients, enrolled during active infection, were followed longitudinally.

The sample was peripheral blood. J is TRBJ1-5 and V is TRBV28, with D perhaps TRBD1 (5 bases). This clonotype was sampled from a woman aged 80 or older with COVID-19, enrolled during active disease. CDR3 in amino acids: CASSSLSGNQPQHF. As DNA, the CDR3 is TGTGCCAGCAGTTCCCTTTCAGGGAATCAGCCCCAGCATTTT.